The next 22 T cell receptor beta chains were all read from a single sample in a study of cytomegalovirus exposure and HLA in healthy donors. Amplification used 60 Vbeta primers and 13 Jbeta primers. The repertoire was sequenced with immunoSEQ multiplex PCR; TCRdb's copy has only in-frame clones and lacks some. Found here are approximately 280,000 clones, more than 80% of them singletons; the top ten hold 4%. Input material: PBMCs. Receptors originate from a man aged 35 to 55 in good health and CMV-seropositive.

This clone has only one observation. V and J are TRBV6-6 and TRBJ1-3; maybe TRBD1 (6 bases). The CDR3 has 15 residues. Germline CDR1 and CDR2: MNHNY and SVGAGI (reference sequence). Trimming shortened V by 4 bases and J by 3 bases, and 13 bases separated the two germline ends. CDR3 DNA sequence: TGTGCCAGCAGTTCCACAGGGATGGGTGGAAACACCATATATTTT. It specifies CASSSTGMGGNTIYF.

The chain combines TRBV7-6 with TRBJ2-5; 8 nucleotides align to TRBD1. The CDR3 has 16 residues. Trimming removed 0 bases from V and 2 bases from J; junction bases left unmatched: 5. Germline assignment: CDR1 SGHVS and CDR2 FNYEAQ. CDR3 in DNA: TGTGCCAGCAGCTTAGCGCGCGGGACAGGACAAGAGACCCAGTACTTC. Amino acids: CASSLARGTGQETQYF.

This chain uses TRBV30 with TRBJ2-3; the D gene is possibly TRBD2 (5 bases). Germline loops: CDR1 GTSNPN, CDR2 SVGIG (reference sequence). Deletions cut 1 base from V and 3 bases from J, with 14 bases between. This CDR3 is 15 amino acids long. The DNA of the CDR3 is TGTGCCTGGAGTGATTTATCCGGGAAGACAGATACGCAGTATTTT. Amino acid sequence: CAWSDLSGKTDTQYF.

The V gene is TRBV6-5, the J gene TRBJ2-1, with TRBD1 as a possible D gene (5 bases). The germline gives CDR1 MNHEY, CDR2 SVGAGI. The germline V and J ends were trimmed by 6 bases and 4 bases, with 10 bases remaining between them. The CDR3 has 13 residues. The CDR3 nucleotides are TGTGCCAGCAGCTTGCACAGGTACAATGAGCAGTTCTTC. It yields the protein CASSLHRYNEQFF.

This clone was recorded only once. Other DNA sequences in the same sample also yield this CDR3. The J gene is TRBJ1-2, the V gene TRBV4-2; D call uncertain. The CDR3 consists of 12 residues. Trimming cost V 0 bases and J 8 bases, with 7 bases left between them. The germline V gene has CDR1 LGHNA and CDR2 YNFKEQ. This CDR3 is CASSQDLRGYTF. In nucleotides, the CDR3 is TGTGCCAGCAGCCAAGATCTGCGGGGCTACACCTTC.

This sequence joins TRBV2 and TRBJ2-7, with D maybe TRBD2 (6 bases). Trimming removed 5 bases from V and 6 bases from J, with 17 bases in between. This CDR3 spans 14 amino acids. Germline V gene sequence: CDR1 SNHLY, CDR2 FYNNEI. The CDR3 sequence: CASSPFRRDSEQYF. CDR3 nucleotides: TGTGCCAGCAGTCCCTTTCGGCGGGACTCCGAGCAGTACTTC.

The rearrangement joins TRBV27 to TRBJ2-1; D perhaps matches TRBD1 (5 bases). Between the trimmed V and J ends, which lost 9 bases and 2 bases, there was a span of 17 bases. The germline V gene encodes CDR1 MNHEY and CDR2 SMNVEV (reference sequence). The CDR3 has 15 residues. CDR3 sequence (DNA): TGTGCCAGTCAAACCTTTTTAGGGGCCTACAATGAGCAGTTCTTC. The encoded protein is CASQTFLGAYNEQFF.

This chain links TRBV25-1 with TRBJ2-1, with D perhaps TRBD2 (7 bases). The length of the CDR3 is 17 residues. Germline CDR1 is MGHDK and CDR2 is SYGVNS. The ends were cut back, 0 bases at V and 4 bases at J, with 16 bases in the middle. Written as DNA, the CDR3 is TGTGCCAGCAGTGAATACGAGGGGGGGGTCTTATACAATGAGCAGTTCTTC. This codes for CASSEYEGGVLYNEQFF.

This clone appeared once. The gene calls are TRBV27 and TRBJ1-1, with D unclear. V was pared by 5 bases and J by 2 bases, with 15 bases between. The CDR3 consists of 15 residues. Germline CDR1 is MNHEY and CDR2 is SMNVEV (reference sequence). The CDR3, as DNA: TGTGCCAGCAGTCCTCGTGCGGGGATCAACACTGAAGCTTTCTTT. Translated, it gives CASSPRAGINTEAFF.

This clone was detected once. The CDR3 protein is CASSQDRAGLSTEAFF. As DNA, the CDR3 is TGCGCCAGCAGCCAAGATAGGGCAGGGCTGAGCACTGAAGCTTTCTTT. This chain joins TRBV4-1 and TRBJ1-1, with a tentative D call TRBD1 (5 bases). Between the trimmed V and J ends, which lost 0 bases and 4 bases, there was a span of 15 bases. The CDR3 has 16 residues. Germline V gene lookup returns CDR1 MGHRA and CDR2 YSYEKL.

The chain links TRBV7-9 to TRBJ2-5; 12 bases are a match to TRBD2. From germline, CDR1 is SEHNR and CDR2 FQNEAQ (reference sequence). The CDR3 loop spans 13 amino acids. V gave up 6 bases and J gave up 4 bases; unmatched junction bases: 0. CDR3 DNA sequence: TGTGCCAGCAGGGGACTAGCGGGAGAGACCCAGTACTTC. Amino acid sequence: CASRGLAGETQYF.

The chain couples TRBV27 to TRBJ1-5; D is uncertain. The CDR3 sequence is 14 residues long. Germline CDR1 is MNHEY and CDR2 is SMNVEV (reference sequence). V was clipped by 2 bases and J by 4 bases, with 9 bases between them. The CDR3 region has the DNA TGTGCCAGCAGTTTAATCGGCGGGAATCAGCCCCAGCATTTT. Protein sequence: CASSLIGGNQPQHF.

This clone was counted a single time. V is TRBV19 and J is TRBJ1-1; maybe TRBD1 (5 bases). This CDR3 contains 14 residues. V was pared by 3 bases and J by 4 bases, with 12 bases between. Germline V gene sequence: CDR1 LNHDA, CDR2 SQIVND (reference sequence). This chain's CDR3 is CASSMGSGPTEAFF. The CDR3 DNA sequence: TGTGCCAGTAGTATGGGCTCAGGGCCCACTGAAGCTTTCTTT.

V is TRBV7-2 and J is TRBJ2-5; the D gene is possibly TRBD1 (5 bases). Matching the DNA end better, TRBJ2-7 makes the J call doubtful. Germline-derived CDR1 and CDR2 are SGHTA and FQGNSA. The CDR3 is 15 residues long. The CDR3, as DNA: TGTGCCAGCAGCTTAGACGGCGCAGGGAACTACGAGCAGTACTTC. This translates into CASSLDGAGNYEQYF.

This clone was observed once. J is TRBJ2-7 and V is TRBV27, with 7 bases lining up with TRBD2. CDR1 and CDR2 from the germline V gene are MNHEY and SMNVEV (reference sequence). The CDR3 totals 15 residues. V dropped 2 bases and J dropped 4; count of bases not matched to a gene: 8. The CDR3 is CASSLISGNIYEQYF. The CDR3 nucleotides read TGTGCCAGCAGTTTAATAAGCGGGAACATTTACGAGCAGTACTTC.

CDR3 bases: TGTGCCAGTAGCTCGGGACTAGCGGGAGAGCAGTACTTC. Translating gives CASSSGLAGEQYF. The chain joins TRBV19 to TRBJ2-7; 13 bases are a match to TRBD2. V lost 6 bases, J lost 7 bases, and 3 bases stayed unmatched. Germline CDR1 LNHDA, CDR2 SQIVND (reference sequence). The CDR3 consists of 13 residues.

V gene TRBV5-1 combines with J gene TRBJ1-1, with 7 bases aligning to TRBD1. Trimming removed 1 base from V and 4 bases from J; junction bases left unmatched: 4. The length of the CDR3 is 14 residues. The germline V gene encodes CDR1 SGHRS and CDR2 YFSETQ. The CDR3 sequence: CASSLLQGTTEAFF. The CDR3 nucleotides are TGCGCCAGCAGCTTGTTACAGGGGACCACTGAAGCTTTCTTT.

The rearrangement links TRBV23-1 to TRBJ2-5; 9 positions agree with TRBD2. TRBV23-1 has ORF status, its function being uncertain. This CDR3 region has 17 residues. The V gene end was trimmed by 0 bases and the J gene end by 2 bases; junction bases not matched to a gene: 7. The CDR3 loop is CASSQSMCGRAQETQYF. The CDR3, as DNA: TGCGCCAGCAGTCAATCGATGTGCGGGAGGGCGCAAGAGACCCAGTACTTC.

The gene calls are TRBV9 and TRBJ1-1, with D unresolved. The germline V and J ends were trimmed by 0 bases and 3 bases, with 9 bases remaining between them. CDR1 and CDR2 from the germline V gene are SGDLS and YYNGEE. CDR3 length equals 14 residues. The CDR3 region has the DNA TGTGCCAGCAGCGTAGCTCCGGTAGACACTGAAGCTTTCTTT. It is translated as CASSVAPVDTEAFF.

The chain employs TRBV7-6 and TRBJ2-1; no clear D. Germline V lookup: CDR1 SGHVS, CDR2 FNYEAQ. The CDR3 is 12 residues long. The ends were cut back, 1 base at V and 5 bases at J, with 3 bases in the middle. The CDR3 sequence: CASSLVDNEQFF. In DNA form, the CDR3 reads TGTGCCAGCAGCTTAGTCGACAATGAGCAGTTCTTC.

J is TRBJ1-1 and V is TRBV6-5; a weak D match, TRBD1 (6 bases). The V gene's germline CDR1 is MNHEY and CDR2 SVGAGI. The CDR3 contains 15 residues. V was trimmed by 6 bases and J by 0 bases, leaving 14 bases between them. The CDR3 DNA follows: TGTGCCAGCAGCCGCCGGACAGCTATGAACACTGAAGCTTTCTTT. It encodes CASSRRTAMNTEAFF.

The gene calls are TRBV28 and TRBJ1-1; D is possibly TRBD1 (5 bases). The V and J ends lost 2 bases and 6 bases respectively, with 16 bases between them. The CDR3 covers 15 residues. Germline-derived CDR1 and CDR2 are MDHEN and SYDVKM. The CDR3 loop reads CASSLKFSRAPEAFF. CDR3 sequence (DNA): TGTGCCAGCAGTTTAAAGTTCAGCAGGGCCCCTGAAGCTTTCTTT.